Shown below are 8 T cell receptor beta chains from a single sample sequenced in a study of blood T cell repertoires in COVID-19. Assay: immunoSEQ multiplex PCR; the TCRdb copy retains only in-frame clones and omits some. The sample holds about 230,000 clones, about nine tenths seen once. Sequenced material: peripheral blood. The receptor set was obtained from a man in his forties or fifties with COVID-19, enrolled during active disease.

V and J are TRBV15 and TRBJ2-2; 13 nucleotides match TRBD2. The CDR3 runs 18 residues. The trim removed 3 bases at V and 8 bases at J, leaving 12 bases unmatched. Germline CDR1 and CDR2: LNHNV and YYDKDF (reference sequence). The CDR3 nucleotides are TGTGCCACCAGCAGCAGGCCGGGACTAGCGGGACAAATTGGGGAGCTGTTTTTT. Translation gives CATSSRPGLAGQIGELFF. Full variable domain (rest looked up from reference TRBV15 and TRBJ2-2): DAMVIQNPRYQVTQFGKPVTLSCSQTLNHNVMYWYQQKSSQAPKLLFHYYDKDFNNEADTPDNFQSRRPNTSFCFLDIRSPGLGDTAMYLCATSSRPGLAGQIGELFFGEGSRLTVL.

J is TRBJ2-6 and V is TRBV2; the match to TRBD1 covers 11 bases. The germline V gene encodes CDR1 SNHLY and CDR2 FYNNEI. The CDR3 spans 18 residues. The V and J ends lost 3 bases and 0 bases, in that order; junction bases with no gene match: 4. CDR3 loop: CASSEGTGGTSGANVLTF. DNA for the CDR3: TGTGCCAGCAGTGAGGGGACAGGGGGAACCTCTGGGGCCAACGTCCTGACTTTC.

The count of this clone is one. This chain uses TRBV7-9 with TRBJ2-3; 9 bases fit TRBD2. The CDR3 runs 14 residues. J was trimmed by 5 bases and V by 8 bases; bases with no gene match: 8. The V gene's germline CDR1 is SEHNR and CDR2 FQNEAQ (reference sequence). The CDR3 coding sequence is TGTGCCAGCCTGGGGCTGACTAGCGGAGATACGCAGTATTTT. Translating gives CASLGLTSGDTQYF.

The CDR3 sequence: CASSPYEGQYF. In DNA form, the CDR3 reads TGTGCCAGCAGCCCTTATGAGGGGCAGTATTTT. The rearrangement uses TRBV2 and TRBJ2-3; D is possibly TRBD2 (5 bases). The CDR3 spans 11 residues. The germline V and J ends were trimmed by 6 bases and 11 bases, with 12 bases remaining between them. Germline assignment: CDR1 SNHLY and CDR2 FYNNEI.

The genes are TRBV4-3 and TRBJ1-2; D is possibly TRBD1 (6 bases). V dropped 4 bases and J dropped 4 bases, with 16 bases sitting between them. Germline loops: CDR1 LGHNA, CDR2 YSLEER. This CDR3 contains 15 residues. This CDR3 is CASSRRGDTPYGYTF. CDR3 nucleotide sequence: TGCGCCAGCAGCCGTCGGGGGGACACACCCTATGGCTACACCTTC.

The chain links TRBV18 to TRBJ1-6; D gene uncertain. Per the germline V gene, CDR1 is KGHSH and CDR2 is LQKENI. V was clipped by 1 base and J by 9 bases, with 16 bases between them. CDR3 length: 16 amino acids. The CDR3 loop reads CASSPLDSTRGSPLHF. CDR3 DNA: TGTGCCAGCTCACCACTGGACTCGACGCGGGGTTCACCCCTCCACTTT. The complete variable domain, with remaining parts taken from reference TRBV18 and TRBJ1-6, reads NAGVMQNPRHLVRRRGQEARLRCSPMKGHSHVYWYRQLPEEGLKFMVYLQKENIIDESGMPKERFSAEFPKEGPSILRIQQVVRGDSAAYFCASSPLDSTRGSPLHFGNGTRLTVT.

J is TRBJ1-2 and V is TRBV28; 8 nucleotides match TRBD1. CDR3 length: 15 residues. Germline trimming cut 6 bases from V and 5 bases from J; bases unmatched to any gene: 11. CDR1 is MDHEN and CDR2 is SYDVKM in the germline V gene. CDR3 in amino acids: CASRTATGDPYGYTF. CDR3 in DNA: TGTGCCAGCAGAACCGCGACAGGGGACCCGTATGGCTACACCTTC.

V is TRBV29-1 and J is TRBJ1-5; possibly TRBD1 for D (6 bases). The germline V gene has CDR1 SQVTM and CDR2 ANQGSEA. V was trimmed by 7 bases and J by 4 bases, leaving 11 bases between them. The CDR3 loop spans 12 amino acids. The CDR3 nucleotides are TGCAGCGCTTCGGACAGTAATCAGCCCCAGCATTTT. This translates into CSASDSNQPQHF.